The following is a T cell receptor beta chain sequence with its context. This sample stems from a study of control samples from healthy donors and cancer patients. Sequencing was performed with immunoSEQ multiplex PCR; in TCRdb, only in-frame clones are kept and a portion is missing. Seen here are 98,000 or so clones, about 88% observed once, and the top ten hold 13% to 15%. The germline V gene has CDR1 SGHRS and CDR2 YFSETQ. V lost 0 bases to trimming and J lost 2 bases; unmatched junction nucleotides: 1. The CDR3 loop spans 16 amino acids. The source of this sequence is an older woman in good health. The specimen was blood. The gene calls are TRBV5-1 and TRBJ2-2; 10 bases map to TRBD1. The DNA of the CDR3 is TGCGCCAGCAGCTTGGGGGACAGGGGAAACACCGGGGAGCTGTTTTTT. Residues: CASSLGDRGNTGELFF. Full variable domain (missing parts from reference TRBV5-1 and TRBJ2-2): KAGVTQTPRYLIKTRGQQVTLSCSPISGHRSVSWYQQTPGQGLQFLFEYFSETQRNKGNFPGRFSGRQFSNSRSEMNVSTLELGDSALYLCASSLGDRGNTGELFFGEGSRLTVL.